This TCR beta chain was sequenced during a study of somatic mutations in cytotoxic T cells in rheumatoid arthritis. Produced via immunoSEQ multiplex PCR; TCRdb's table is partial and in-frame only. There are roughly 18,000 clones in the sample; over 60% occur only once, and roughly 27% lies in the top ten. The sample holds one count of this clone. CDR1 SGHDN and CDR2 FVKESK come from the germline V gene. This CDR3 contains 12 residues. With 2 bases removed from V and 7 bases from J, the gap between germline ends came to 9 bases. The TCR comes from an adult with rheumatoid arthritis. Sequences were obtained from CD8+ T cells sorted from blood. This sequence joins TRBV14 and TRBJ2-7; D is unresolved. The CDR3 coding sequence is TGTGCCAGCAGCCAATCACCTTGGGAGCAGTACTTC. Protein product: CASSQSPWEQYF.